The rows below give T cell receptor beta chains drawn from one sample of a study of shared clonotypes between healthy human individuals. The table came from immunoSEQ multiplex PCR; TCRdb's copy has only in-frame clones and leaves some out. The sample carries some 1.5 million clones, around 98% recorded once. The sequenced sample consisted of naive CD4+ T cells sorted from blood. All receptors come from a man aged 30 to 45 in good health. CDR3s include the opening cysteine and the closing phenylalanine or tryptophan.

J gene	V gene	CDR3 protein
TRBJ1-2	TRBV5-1	CASRDPGGDYGYTF
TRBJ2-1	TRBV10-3	CAIKQGSSYNEQFF
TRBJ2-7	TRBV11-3	CASSLDGGNNYEQYF
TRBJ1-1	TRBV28	CASSHIQGVSEAFF
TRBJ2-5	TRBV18	CASSPPTGRRETQYF
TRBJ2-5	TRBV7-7	CASSLARETTQYF
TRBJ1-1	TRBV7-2	CASSLVRVDTEAFF
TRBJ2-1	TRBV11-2	CASSRRTTVGSYNEQFF
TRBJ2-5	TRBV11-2	CASSLAHPNTSGRHGTQYF
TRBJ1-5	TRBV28	CASSRQGRAHQPQHF
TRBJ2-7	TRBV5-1	CASSNIAGITSDEQYF
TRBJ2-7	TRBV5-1	CASSFSGTSGTKEQYF
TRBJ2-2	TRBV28	CASSFYPTGRNTGELFF
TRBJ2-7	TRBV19	CASSRQGQVEQYF
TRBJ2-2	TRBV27	CASSPLAGGPGELFF
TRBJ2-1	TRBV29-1	CSAGNDEQFF
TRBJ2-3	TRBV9	CASSRRGWPGVQSDTQYF
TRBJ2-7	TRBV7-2	CASSLGGQSSSYEQYF
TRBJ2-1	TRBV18	CASSPQPGLAGAGEQFF